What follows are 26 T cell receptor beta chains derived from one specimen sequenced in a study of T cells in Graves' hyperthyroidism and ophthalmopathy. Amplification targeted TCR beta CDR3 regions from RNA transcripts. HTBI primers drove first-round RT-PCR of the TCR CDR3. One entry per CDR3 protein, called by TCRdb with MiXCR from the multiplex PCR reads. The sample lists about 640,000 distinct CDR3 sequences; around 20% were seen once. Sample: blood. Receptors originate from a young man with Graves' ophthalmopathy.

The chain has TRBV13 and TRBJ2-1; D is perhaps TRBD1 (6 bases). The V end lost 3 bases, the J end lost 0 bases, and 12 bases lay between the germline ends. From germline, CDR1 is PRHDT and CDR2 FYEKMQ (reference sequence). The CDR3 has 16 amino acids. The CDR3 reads CASSFVPGDSYNEQFF. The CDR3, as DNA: TGTGCCAGCAGCTTCGTTCCAGGGGACTCCTACAATGAGCAGTTCTTC. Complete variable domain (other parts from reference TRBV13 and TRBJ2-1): AAGVIQSPRHLIKEKRETATLKCYPIPRHDTVYWYQQGPGQDPQFLISFYEKMQSDKGSIPDRFSAQQFSDYHSELNMSSLELGDSALYFCASSFVPGDSYNEQFFGPGTRLTVL.

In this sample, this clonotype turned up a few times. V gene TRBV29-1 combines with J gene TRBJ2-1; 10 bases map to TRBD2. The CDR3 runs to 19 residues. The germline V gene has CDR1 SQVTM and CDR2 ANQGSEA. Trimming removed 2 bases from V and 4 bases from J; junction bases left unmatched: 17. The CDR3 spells CSVETRSGRALATYNEQFF. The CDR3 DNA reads TGCAGCGTTGAAACGAGAAGCGGGAGGGCCCTAGCTACTTACAATGAGCAGTTCTTC.

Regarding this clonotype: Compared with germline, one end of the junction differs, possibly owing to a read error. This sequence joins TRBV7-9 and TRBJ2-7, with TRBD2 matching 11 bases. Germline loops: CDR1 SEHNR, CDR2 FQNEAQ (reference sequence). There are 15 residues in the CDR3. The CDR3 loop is CVSSYGTSGGVEQYF. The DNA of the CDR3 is TGTGTCAGCAGTTACGGGACTAGCGGAGGGGTGGAGCAGTACTTC.

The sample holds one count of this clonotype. The CDR3 nucleotides are TGTGCCAGCAGCAAGCCGGGACAGGGGGTGGAGACCCAGTACTTC. This encodes CASSKPGQGVETQYF. J is TRBJ2-5 and V is TRBV7-9; 11 nucleotides line up with TRBD1. The CDR3 consists of 15 residues. Germline V gene lookup returns CDR1 SEHNR and CDR2 FQNEAQ (reference sequence). V shed 5 bases, J shed 5 bases, and the junction held 7 bases outside the gene matches.

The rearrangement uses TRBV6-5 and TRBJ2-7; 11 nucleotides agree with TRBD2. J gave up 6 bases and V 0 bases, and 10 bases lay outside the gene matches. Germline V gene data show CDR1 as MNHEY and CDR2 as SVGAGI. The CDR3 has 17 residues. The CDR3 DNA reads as TGTGCCAGCAGTTACTCTGGGGGCCTAGCGGGAGGACCCGAGCAGTACTTC. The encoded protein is CASSYSGGLAGGPEQYF.

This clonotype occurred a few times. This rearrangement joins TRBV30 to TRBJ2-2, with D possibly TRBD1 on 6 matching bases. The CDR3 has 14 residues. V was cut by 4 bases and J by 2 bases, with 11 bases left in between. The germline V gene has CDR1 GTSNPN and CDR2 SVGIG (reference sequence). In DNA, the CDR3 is TGTGCCTGGACTAGACAGGTTAACACCGGGGAGCTGTTTTTT. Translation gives CAWTRQVNTGELFF. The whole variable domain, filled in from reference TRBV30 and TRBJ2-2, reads SQTIHQWPATLVQPVGSPLSLECTVEGTSNPNLYWYRQAAGRGLQLLFYSVGIGQISSEVPQNLSASRPQDRQFILSSKKLLLSDSGFYLCAWTRQVNTGELFFGEGSRLTVL.

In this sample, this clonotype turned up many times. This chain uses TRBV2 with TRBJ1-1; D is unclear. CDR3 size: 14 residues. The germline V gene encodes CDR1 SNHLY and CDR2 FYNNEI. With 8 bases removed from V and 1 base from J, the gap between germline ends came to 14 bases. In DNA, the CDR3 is TGTGCCAGCTCAGAGGGCCAAGGGAACACTGAAGCTTTCTTT. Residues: CASSEGQGNTEAFF.

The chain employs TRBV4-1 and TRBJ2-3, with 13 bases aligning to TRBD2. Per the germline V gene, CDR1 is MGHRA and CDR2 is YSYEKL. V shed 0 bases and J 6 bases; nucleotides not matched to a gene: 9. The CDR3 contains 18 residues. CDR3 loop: CASSQDGEGLAGVDTQYF. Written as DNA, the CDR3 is TGCGCCAGCAGCCAAGATGGGGAAGGACTAGCGGGAGTGGATACGCAGTATTTT.

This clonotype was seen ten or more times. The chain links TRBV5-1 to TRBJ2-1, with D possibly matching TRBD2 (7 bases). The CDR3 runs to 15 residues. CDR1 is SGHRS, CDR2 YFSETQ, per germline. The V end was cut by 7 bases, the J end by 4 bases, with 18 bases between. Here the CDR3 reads CASLKGGTGYNEQFF. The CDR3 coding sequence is TGCGCCAGCCTAAAGGGGGGGACGGGTTACAATGAGCAGTTCTTC.

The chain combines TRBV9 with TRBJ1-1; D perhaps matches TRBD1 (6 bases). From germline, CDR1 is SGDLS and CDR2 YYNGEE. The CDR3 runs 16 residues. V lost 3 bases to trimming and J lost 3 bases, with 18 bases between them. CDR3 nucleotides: TGTGCCAGCAGCGCGGACAGTTCCTACCCCTACACTGAAGCTTTCTTT. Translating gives CASSADSSYPYTEAFF.

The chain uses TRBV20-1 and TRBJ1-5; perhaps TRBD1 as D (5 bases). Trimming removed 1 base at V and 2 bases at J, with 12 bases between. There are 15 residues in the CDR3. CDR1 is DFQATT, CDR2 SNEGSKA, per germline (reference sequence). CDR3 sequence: CSARGLGRGNQPQHF. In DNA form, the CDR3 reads TGCAGTGCTAGAGGCCTGGGACGTGGCAATCAGCCCCAGCATTTT.

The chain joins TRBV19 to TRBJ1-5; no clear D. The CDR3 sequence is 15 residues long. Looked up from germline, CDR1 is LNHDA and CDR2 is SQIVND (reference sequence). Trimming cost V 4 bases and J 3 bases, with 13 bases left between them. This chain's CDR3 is CASSSPGSANQPQHF. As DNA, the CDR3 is TGTGCCAGTAGTAGTCCAGGATCGGCCAATCAGCCCCAGCATTTT.

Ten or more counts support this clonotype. CDR3 coding DNA: TGTGCCTGGAGTGACAGGGGCGAAAAACTGTTTTTT. Residues: CAWSDRGEKLFF. V gene TRBV30 combines with J gene TRBJ1-4, with 7 positions matching TRBD1. The CDR3 covers 12 residues. Germline-derived CDR1 and CDR2 are GTSNPN and SVGIG (reference sequence). The V and J ends lost 1 base and 8 bases, in that order; junction bases with no gene match: 1.

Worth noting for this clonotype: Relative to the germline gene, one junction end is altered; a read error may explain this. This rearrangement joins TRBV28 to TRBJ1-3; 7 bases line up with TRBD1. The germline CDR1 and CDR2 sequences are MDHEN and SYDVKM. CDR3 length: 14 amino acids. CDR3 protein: CATDRALSENTIYF. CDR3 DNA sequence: TGTGCCACCGACAGGGCCCTCTCTGAAAACACCATATATTTT.

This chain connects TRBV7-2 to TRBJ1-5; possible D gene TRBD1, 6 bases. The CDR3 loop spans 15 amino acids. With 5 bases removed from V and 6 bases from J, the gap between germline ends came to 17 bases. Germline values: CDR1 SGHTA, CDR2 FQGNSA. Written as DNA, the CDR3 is TGTGCCAGCAGCATATCCCAGGGGACGGGTCAGCCCCAGCATTTT. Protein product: CASSISQGTGQPQHF.

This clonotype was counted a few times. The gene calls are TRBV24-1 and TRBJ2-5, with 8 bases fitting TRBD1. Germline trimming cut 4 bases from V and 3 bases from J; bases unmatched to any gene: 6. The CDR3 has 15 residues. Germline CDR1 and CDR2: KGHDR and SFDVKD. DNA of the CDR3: TGTGCCACCAGTGACCCAGGACAGGGAAAAGAGACCCAGTACTTC. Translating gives CATSDPGQGKETQYF.

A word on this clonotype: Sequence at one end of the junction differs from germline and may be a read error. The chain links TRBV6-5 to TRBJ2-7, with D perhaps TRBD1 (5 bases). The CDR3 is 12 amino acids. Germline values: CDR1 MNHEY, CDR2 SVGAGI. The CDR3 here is CASSHSGREQYF. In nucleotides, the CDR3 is TGTGCCAGCAGTCACTCAGGGCGCGAGCAGTACTTC.

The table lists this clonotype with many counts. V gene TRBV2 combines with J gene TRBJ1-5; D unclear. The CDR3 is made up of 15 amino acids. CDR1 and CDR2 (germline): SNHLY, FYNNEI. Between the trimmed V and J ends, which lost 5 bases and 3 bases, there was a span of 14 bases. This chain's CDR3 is CASSPSSSHNQPQHF. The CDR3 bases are TGTGCCAGCAGTCCAAGCAGCAGCCACAATCAGCCCCAGCATTTT.

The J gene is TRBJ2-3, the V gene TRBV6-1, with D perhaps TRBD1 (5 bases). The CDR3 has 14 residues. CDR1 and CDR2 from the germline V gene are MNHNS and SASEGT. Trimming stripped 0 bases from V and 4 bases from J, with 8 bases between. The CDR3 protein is CASSEAQGADTQYF. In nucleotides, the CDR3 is TGTGCCAGCAGTGAAGCCCAAGGGGCAGATACGCAGTATTTT.

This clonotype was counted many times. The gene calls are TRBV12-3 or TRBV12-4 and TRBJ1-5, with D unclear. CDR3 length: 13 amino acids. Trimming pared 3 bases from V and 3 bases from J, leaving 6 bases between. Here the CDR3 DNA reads TGTGCCAGCAGTTTCCAGGTCAATCAGCCCCAGCATTTT. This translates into CASSFQVNQPQHF.

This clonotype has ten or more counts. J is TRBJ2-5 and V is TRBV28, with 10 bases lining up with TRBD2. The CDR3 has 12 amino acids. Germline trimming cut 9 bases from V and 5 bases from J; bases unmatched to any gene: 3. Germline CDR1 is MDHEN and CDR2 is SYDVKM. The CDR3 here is CASGTSVETQYF. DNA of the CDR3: TGTGCCAGTGGGACTAGCGTGGAGACCCAGTACTTC.

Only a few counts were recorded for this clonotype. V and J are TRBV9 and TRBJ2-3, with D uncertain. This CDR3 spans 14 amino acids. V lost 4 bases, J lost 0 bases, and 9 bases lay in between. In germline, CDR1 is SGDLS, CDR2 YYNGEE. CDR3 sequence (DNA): TGTGCCAGCAGCCGGAAGGGTAGCACAGATACGCAGTATTTT. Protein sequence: CASSRKGSTDTQYF.

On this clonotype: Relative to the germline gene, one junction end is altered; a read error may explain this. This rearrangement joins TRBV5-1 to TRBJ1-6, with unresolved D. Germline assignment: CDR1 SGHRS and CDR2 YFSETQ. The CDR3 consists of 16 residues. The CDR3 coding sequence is TGTGCCAGCAGCTTGGGAGGGAGCTCCTATAATTCACCCCTCCACTTT. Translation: CASSLGGSSYNSPLHF.

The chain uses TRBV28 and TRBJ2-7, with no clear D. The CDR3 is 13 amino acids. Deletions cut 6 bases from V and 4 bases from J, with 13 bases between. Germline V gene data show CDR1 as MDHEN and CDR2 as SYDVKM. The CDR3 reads CASRDGFGYEQYF. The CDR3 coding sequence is TGTGCCAGCAGAGATGGTTTTGGTTACGAGCAGTACTTC.

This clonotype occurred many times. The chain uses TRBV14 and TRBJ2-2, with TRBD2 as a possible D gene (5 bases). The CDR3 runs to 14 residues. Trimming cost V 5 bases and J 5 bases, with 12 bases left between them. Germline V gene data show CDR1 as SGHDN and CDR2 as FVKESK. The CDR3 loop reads CASSGLLSTGELFF. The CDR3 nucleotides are TGTGCCAGCAGCGGACTCTTGAGTACCGGGGAGCTGTTTTTT.

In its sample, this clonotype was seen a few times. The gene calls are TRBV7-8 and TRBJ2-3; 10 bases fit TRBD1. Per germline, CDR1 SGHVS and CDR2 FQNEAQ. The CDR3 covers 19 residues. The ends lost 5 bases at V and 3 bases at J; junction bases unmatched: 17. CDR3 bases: TGTGCCAGCAGCCCACAGGGCGCACGGACAGGGGGGCCTACAGATACGCAGTATTTT. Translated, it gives CASSPQGARTGGPTDTQYF.